Reported below is one TCR beta chain. The antigen is unknown. The data originate from a study of shared clonotypes between healthy human individuals. General study points: Relative to memory subsets, naive subsets generally showed larger estimated richness.

CDR3 length equals 19 residues. V was pared by 1 base and J by 6 bases, with 10 bases of the junction left unmatched. The V gene's germline CDR1 is SGHVS and CDR2 FNYEAQ. TCRdb's table, derived via immunoSEQ multiplex PCR, lists solely in-frame clones and lacks some. The sample yields approximately 240,000 clones, over 50% seen once. A CD45RA-negative memory subset and a CD45RA+ naive subset were separated from the CD4+ cells. Source material: memory CD4+ T cells sorted from blood. Subset indicated: CD45RA-negative fraction. The chain employs TRBV7-6 and TRBJ2-3; 16 bases fit TRBD2. The clonotype was recovered from a man aged 30-40 years in good health. The CDR3 nucleotides are TGTGCCAGCAGCTTAGAGGCCGGGACTAGCGGGAGGGCCGGTGATACGCAGTATTTT. It is translated as CASSLEAGTSGRAGDTQYF.